One and the same sample provided the 22 T cell receptor beta chains below, sequenced in a study of control samples from healthy donors and cancer patients. Profiled with immunoSEQ multiplex PCR; TCRdb holds only in-frame clones, not every one. The data contain 95,000 to 150,000 clones, 87% of them singletons. Sequencing was carried out using blood. These receptor sequences come from a young man in good health.

This chain links TRBV19 with TRBJ2-3; D gene unclear. The CDR3 runs 13 residues. Looked up from germline, CDR1 is LNHDA and CDR2 is SQIVND (reference sequence). V lost 4 bases to trimming and J lost 5 bases, with 10 bases between them. The CDR3 loop reads CASSTRVLDTQYF. In DNA, the CDR3 is TGTGCCAGTAGTACCCGGGTCCTAGATACGCAGTATTTT.

This chain joins TRBV9 and TRBJ2-1, with TRBD2 as a possible D gene (5 bases). This CDR3 has 11 residues. The germline V and J ends were trimmed by 3 bases and 10 bases, with 8 bases remaining between them. The V gene's germline CDR1 is SGDLS and CDR2 YYNGEE. CDR3: CASSGKREQFF. The CDR3 DNA is TGTGCCAGCAGCGGTAAGCGGGAGCAGTTCTTC.

The V call is TRBV16, the J call TRBJ1-2; D gene unclear. CDR3 size: 15 residues. Deletions cut 2 bases from V and 4 bases from J, with 14 bases between. Germline V gives CDR1 KGHSY, CDR2 FQNENV. Here the CDR3 DNA reads TGTGCCAGCAGCCAAAGCCGAGAGTCCGCCTATGGCTACACCTTC. Residues: CASSQSRESAYGYTF.

V gene TRBV7-2 combines with J gene TRBJ1-1, with a weak D call TRBD1 (5 bases). Germline V CDR1 and CDR2: SGHTA, FQGNSA. The CDR3 has 18 residues. Trimming left V 2 bases short and J 0 bases short, with 19 bases between. CDR3 in DNA: TGTGCCAGCAGCTTAATTTCGGGGACCTATACGATGAACACTGAAGCTTTCTTT. Translation: CASSLISGTYTMNTEAFF.

V and J are TRBV24-1 and TRBJ2-2, with 16 bases identical to TRBD2. Germline V gives CDR1 KGHDR, CDR2 SFDVKD. CDR3 size: 20 residues. V lost 2 bases, J lost 4 bases, and 9 bases stayed unmatched. DNA for the CDR3: TGTGCCACCAGTGATTCCGGGACTAGCGGGAGGGCCTGGAGCACCGGGGAGCTGTTTTTT. Encoded protein: CATSDSGTSGRAWSTGELFF.

This chain joins TRBV27 and TRBJ1-1; perhaps TRBD1 as D (5 bases). Germline lookup yields CDR1 MNHEY and CDR2 SMNVEV (reference sequence). The CDR3 spans 13 residues. Trimming cost V 0 bases and J 11 bases, with 13 bases left between them. The CDR3 region is CASSLSAGVQAFF. The DNA for the CDR3 is TGTGCCAGCAGTTTATCGGCGGGGGTACAGGCTTTCTTT.

This chain connects TRBV10-2 to TRBJ1-5; D is unclear. V shed 1 base and J shed 7 bases, with 23 bases lying between them. The germline V gene has CDR1 WSHSY and CDR2 SAAADI. This CDR3 is 18 amino acids long. CDR3 residues: CASSEYADFPTVVQPQHF. CDR3 DNA: TGCGCCAGCAGTGAGTATGCAGATTTCCCCACCGTCGTCCAGCCCCAGCATTTT.

The V gene is TRBV27, the J gene TRBJ1-1; D remains ambiguous. V dropped 0 bases and J dropped 8 bases, with 10 bases sitting between them. The CDR3 has 13 residues. Germline V gene data show CDR1 as MNHEY and CDR2 as SMNVEV (reference sequence). The CDR3 reads CASSLSRLNEAFF. For the CDR3, the DNA is TGTGCCAGCAGTTTATCTCGACTCAACGAAGCTTTCTTT.

V gene TRBV19 combines with J gene TRBJ2-1; a possible D gene is TRBD2 (6 bases). The CDR3 runs 15 residues. The germline V gene has CDR1 LNHDA and CDR2 SQIVND (reference sequence). The CDR3 sequence is CVTKRAGDFNNEQFF. The CDR3 region has the DNA TGTGTCACCAAGCGGGCCGGGGACTTTAACAATGAGCAGTTCTTC. The full variable domain, with the rest looked up from reference TRBV19 and TRBJ2-1, is DGGITQSPKYLFRKEGQNVTLSCEQNLNHDAMYWYRQDPGQGLRLIYYSQIVNDFQKGDIAEGYSVSREKKESFPLTVTSAQKNPTAFYLCVTKRAGDFNNEQFFGPGTRLTVL.

The V and J genes are TRBV19 and TRBJ1-1; D uncertain. Between the trimmed V and J ends, which lost 0 bases and 2 bases, there was a span of 19 bases. CDR1 and CDR2 (germline): LNHDA, SQIVND (reference sequence). The CDR3 spans 18 residues. The CDR3 protein is CASSIDKVSASLNTEAFF. For the CDR3, the DNA is TGTGCCAGTAGTATAGATAAGGTCTCAGCATCCTTAAACACTGAAGCTTTCTTT. Together with reference TRBV19 and TRBJ1-1, the CDR3 gives the full variable domain: DGGITQSPKYLFRKEGQNVTLSCEQNLNHDAMYWYRQDPGQGLRLIYYSQIVNDFQKGDIAEGYSVSREKKESFPLTVTSAQKNPTAFYLCASSIDKVSASLNTEAFFGQGTRLTVV.

The chain employs TRBV4-2 and TRBJ2-3, with D perhaps TRBD1 (6 bases). The CDR3 is 16 amino acids. Trimming shortened V by 0 bases and J by 5 bases, and 15 bases separated the two germline ends. Germline V gives CDR1 LGHNA, CDR2 YNFKEQ. This chain's CDR3 is CASSQEESQGRDTQYF. The CDR3 DNA reads as TGTGCCAGCAGCCAAGAGGAGTCTCAGGGGCGAGATACGCAGTATTTT.

The gene calls are TRBV6-6 and TRBJ2-1; TRBD2 agrees at 14 bases. The V gene end was trimmed by 5 bases and the J gene end by 8 bases; junction bases not matched to a gene: 5. The CDR3 totals 15 residues. Germline V gene lookup returns CDR1 MNHNY and CDR2 SVGAGI (reference sequence). In nucleotides, the CDR3 is TGTGCCAGCAGTCCCGGGACTAGCGGGAGTTATGAGCAGTTCTTC. Translation: CASSPGTSGSYEQFF.

V and J are TRBV7-8 and TRBJ1-5; no clear D gene. The CDR3 is 16 amino acids. V dropped 4 bases and J dropped 3 bases, with 16 bases sitting between them. From germline, CDR1 is SGHVS and CDR2 FQNEAQ. The CDR3 DNA is TGTGCCAGCAGCTCATCGGCCCGACGGCACAATCAGCCCCAGCATTTT. It translates to CASSSSARRHNQPQHF.

The chain links TRBV6-5 to TRBJ1-2; no clear D gene. This CDR3 comprises 12 residues. V shed 9 bases and J shed 2 bases, with 10 bases lying between them. Germline V lookup: CDR1 MNHEY, CDR2 SVGAGI. The CDR3 coding sequence is TGTGCCAGTCCGGACCGAAACTATGGCTACACCTTC. It yields the protein CASPDRNYGYTF.

The gene calls are TRBV20-1 and TRBJ1-4; D gene ambiguous. This CDR3 is built from 11 residues. Trimming pared 2 bases from V and 7 bases from J, leaving 5 bases between. From germline, CDR1 is DFQATT and CDR2 SNEGSKA (reference sequence). CDR3 DNA sequence: TGCAGTGCTAGAACGGGTGAAAAACTGTTTTTT. It translates to CSARTGEKLFF.

J is TRBJ2-2 and V is TRBV7-3; possible D gene TRBD2, 5 bases. The CDR3 spans 13 residues. V dropped 2 bases and J dropped 7 bases, with 8 bases sitting between them. Germline CDR1 SGHTA, CDR2 FQGTGA. The DNA of the CDR3 is TGTGCCAGCAGCTTAGGAGGACTCGGGGAGCTGTTTTTT. Protein product: CASSLGGLGELFF.

The rearrangement uses TRBV9 and TRBJ2-2; 14 nucleotides align to TRBD2. The V gene end was trimmed by 3 bases and the J gene end by 8 bases; junction bases not matched to a gene: 9. The CDR3 has 17 residues. Germline V lookup: CDR1 SGDLS, CDR2 YYNGEE. CDR3 amino acids: CASSGGPGLAGAGELFF. In DNA, the CDR3 is TGTGCCAGCAGCGGCGGACCGGGACTAGCGGGAGCGGGGGAGCTGTTTTTT.

In regard to this clone: Other DNA sequences within the sample encode an identical CDR3. This chain joins TRBV9 and TRBJ2-3, with TRBD2 matching over 8 bases. Germline V CDR1 and CDR2: SGDLS, YYNGEE. The CDR3 is 15 residues long. Losses at the gene ends were 0 bases for V and 3 bases for J; bases not matched to a gene: 3. The DNA of the CDR3 is TGTGCCAGCAGCGTAGGGACGGGAGGGACAGATACGCAGTATTTT. This gives the protein CASSVGTGGTDTQYF.

This clone has only one observation. The chain combines TRBV6-5 with TRBJ1-4; tentative D call: TRBD1 (6 bases). With 6 bases removed from V and 0 bases from J, the gap between germline ends came to 11 bases. Germline V CDR1 and CDR2: MNHEY, SVGAGI. This CDR3 has 15 amino acids. CDR3 in amino acids: CASRLNRATNEKLFF. In DNA form, the CDR3 reads TGTGCCAGCAGACTAAACAGGGCAACTAATGAAAAACTGTTTTTT.

This clone was recorded only once. The rearrangement links TRBV10-3 to TRBJ2-7; D gene uncertain. Germline V gene sequence: CDR1 ENHRY, CDR2 SYGVKD. The CDR3 totals 14 residues. Trimming pared 3 bases from V and 0 bases from J, leaving 9 bases between. CDR3 sequence reads: CAISDSTSSYEQYF. CDR3 sequence (DNA): TGTGCCATCAGTGACTCGACGAGCTCCTACGAGCAGTACTTC.

The CDR3 spells CASSLWGTGRSTNYGYTF. The CDR3 DNA reads TGTGCCAGCAGTTTATGGGGGACAGGGCGGAGTACCAACTATGGCTACACCTTC. V is TRBV28 and J is TRBJ1-2; 9 bases are shared with TRBD1. Germline V gives CDR1 MDHEN, CDR2 SYDVKM. The CDR3 loop spans 18 amino acids. The J segment lost 2 bases and the V segment lost 0 bases, leaving 10 bases of the junction unmatched.

The rearrangement uses TRBV30 and TRBJ2-6, with D hard to call. V dropped 3 bases and J dropped 13 bases, with 4 bases sitting between them. CDR3 length: 9 amino acids. Germline V gene sequence: CDR1 GTSNPN, CDR2 SVGIG (reference sequence). CDR3 coding DNA: TGTGCCTGGAGCAGGGTCCTGACTTTC. This encodes CAWSRVLTF.